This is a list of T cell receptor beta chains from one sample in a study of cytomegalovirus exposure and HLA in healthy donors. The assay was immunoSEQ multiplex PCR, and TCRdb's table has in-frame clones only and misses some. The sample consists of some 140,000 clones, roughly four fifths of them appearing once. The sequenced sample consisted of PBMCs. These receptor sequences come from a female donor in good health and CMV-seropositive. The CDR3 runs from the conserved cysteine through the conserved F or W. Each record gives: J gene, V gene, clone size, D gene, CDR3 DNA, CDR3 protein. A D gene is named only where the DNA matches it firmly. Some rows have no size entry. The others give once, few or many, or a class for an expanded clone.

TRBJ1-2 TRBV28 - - TGTGCCAGCAGTTTCCCAGGGGCGGGCTATGGCTACACCTTC CASSFPGAGYGYTF
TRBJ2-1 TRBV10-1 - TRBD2 TGCGCCAGCAGTGAGTCCCGACTAGCGGGAGACAGCTCCTACAATGAGCAGTTCTTC CASSESRLAGDSSYNEQFF
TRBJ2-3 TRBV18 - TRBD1 TGTGCCAGCTCACCTGACAGGGCTGATACGCAGTATTTT CASSPDRADTQYF
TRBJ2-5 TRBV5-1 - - TGCGCCAGCAGCTTGGTTCCTACAGGGAACGAGGAGACCCAGTACTTC CASSLVPTGNEETQYF
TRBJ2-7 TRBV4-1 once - TGCGCCAGCAGCCAAGAAACAGTTTTCGACACCTCCTACGAGCAGTACTTC CASSQETVFDTSYEQYF
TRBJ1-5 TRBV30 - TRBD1 TGTGCCTGGAGTGTACAGGGGAGTCAGCCCCAGCATTTT CAWSVQGSQPQHF
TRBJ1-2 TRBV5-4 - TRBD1 TGTGCCAGCAGCTTGTTCACAGGGGGGGATTTGGAAGGCTACACCTTC CASSLFTGGDLEGYTF
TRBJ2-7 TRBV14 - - TGTGCCAGCAGCCAAGGAACCAGCTACGAGCAGTACTTC CASSQGTSYEQYF
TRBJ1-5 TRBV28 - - TGTGCCAGCAGCTCCGGGACACAAGATAGCAATCAGCCCCAGCATTTT CASSSGTQDSNQPQHF
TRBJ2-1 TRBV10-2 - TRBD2 TGCGCCAGCAGACGACTAGCGGGAGTCTATGAGCAGTTCTTC CASRRLAGVYEQFF
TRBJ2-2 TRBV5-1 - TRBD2 TGCGCCAGCAGCTTGACGCTAGCGGGGAATCGCGGGGAGCTGTTTTTT CASSLTLAGNRGELFF
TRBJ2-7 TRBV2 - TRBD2 TGTGCCAGCAGTGAGCGGGGGGCCTCCTACGAGCAGTACTTC CASSERGASYEQYF
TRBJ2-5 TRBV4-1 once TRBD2 TGCGCCAGCAGCCAAGATTTGGGACTAGCGGGAGGCCAAGAGACCCAGTACTTC CASSQDLGLAGGQETQYF
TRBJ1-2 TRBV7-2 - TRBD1 TGTGCCAGCAGCTTAGGGACAGGGGGCTACACCTTC CASSLGTGGYTF
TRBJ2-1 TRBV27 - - TGTGCCAGCAGTTTTCAGGGGATCCACAATGAGCAGTTCTTC CASSFQGIHNEQFF
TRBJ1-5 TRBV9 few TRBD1 TGTGCCAGCAGCCCGACAGGGTTGAGCAATCAGCCCCAGCATTTT CASSPTGLSNQPQHF
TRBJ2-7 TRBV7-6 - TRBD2 TGTGCCAGCAGCTCCCGGACTAGCGGGAGGGCCGGCTACGAGCAGTACTTC CASSSRTSGRAGYEQYF
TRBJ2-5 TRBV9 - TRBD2 TGTGCCAGCAGCGTAGGGGTAGCGGGAGACACGCAAGAGACCCAGTACTTC CASSVGVAGDTQETQYF
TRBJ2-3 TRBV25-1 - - TGTGCCAGCAGTGAACTAGGGGGGGGAGGCACAGATACGCAGTATTTT CASSELGGGGTDTQYF
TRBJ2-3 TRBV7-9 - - TGTGCCAGCAGCCCAGAGGGCCGAGATACGCAGTATTTT CASSPEGRDTQYF
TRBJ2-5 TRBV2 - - TGTGCCAGCAGTCAGGACAGATCCCAAGAGACCCAGTACTTC CASSQDRSQETQYF
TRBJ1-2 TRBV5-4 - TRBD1 TGTGCCAGCAGCTCAGGACAGGGCTACTATGGCTACACCTTC CASSSGQGYYGYTF
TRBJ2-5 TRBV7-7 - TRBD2 TGTGCCAGCAGCTTGAGCGGGAGGGAGACCCAGTACTTC CASSLSGRETQYF
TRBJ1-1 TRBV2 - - TGTGCCACCCACAGAAGGGAGAGCGAGCCTGAAGCTTTCTTT CATHRRESEPEAFF
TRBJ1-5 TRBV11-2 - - TGTGCCAGCAGCTCAGGGGAGGGCCAGCCCCAGCATTTT CASSSGEGQPQHF
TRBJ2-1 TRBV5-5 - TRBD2 TGTGCCAGCAGCGGAGGGACTACCTACAATGAGCAGTTCTTC CASSGGTTYNEQFF
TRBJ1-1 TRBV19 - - TGTGCCAGTAGTATAGATCTGGGGCCGGGGGCTGAAGCTTTCTTT CASSIDLGPGAEAFF
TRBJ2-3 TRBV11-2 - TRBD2 TGTGCCAGCAGCTTAGTCCTCAGCGGGGCGGGGACAGATACGCAGTATTTT CASSLVLSGAGTDTQYF
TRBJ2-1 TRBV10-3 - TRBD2 TGTGCCATCAGTGAGGTACTAGCGGGGGGGTTCAATGAGCAGTTCTTC CAISEVLAGGFNEQFF
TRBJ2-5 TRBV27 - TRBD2 TGTGCCAGCAGTTTGGGGTTTGGGGGGGACGAGACCCAGTACTTC CASSLGFGGDETQYF
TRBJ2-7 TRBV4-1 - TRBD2 TGCGCCAGCAGCCAAGAAGGTCTAGCGGGTGCCTACGAGCAGTACTTC CASSQEGLAGAYEQYF
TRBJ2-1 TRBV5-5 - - TGTGCCAGCAGCTTAGGTGGAGCGTCTTACAATGAGCAGTTCTTC CASSLGGASYNEQFF
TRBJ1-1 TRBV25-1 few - TGTGCCAGCAGTGCCCCAGTGGGGGGGACTGAAGCTTTCTTT CASSAPVGGTEAFF
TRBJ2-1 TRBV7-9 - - TGTGCCAGCAGCTTAGTACAGGTGGATGAGCAGTTCTTC CASSLVQVDEQFF
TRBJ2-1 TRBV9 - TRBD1 TGTGCCAGCGGAGGAACAGGGGTCAATGAGCAGTTCTTC CASGGTGVNEQFF